These T cell receptor beta chains were read from a single sample in a study of glioma-infiltrating T cells after dendritic cell vaccination. Only in-frame clones appear in the TCRdb table, and some are missing; sequencing was by immunoSEQ multiplex PCR. Found here are about 25,000 clones, about nine tenths of them singletons; the top ten hold 2.5% to 3%. Sample: blood, taken after dendritic cell vaccination. These receptors were collected from a human donor with glioblastoma. Both conserved end residues are trimmed from each CDR3. The D gene is left open where the match is weak.

D: .
V: TRBV6-1
J: TRBJ2-2
CDR3: ASSELVNGELF

D: .
V: TRBV5-8
J: TRBJ1-6
CDR3: ASTAFQGGPLH

D: TRBD2
V: TRBV6-4
J: TRBJ2-7
CDR3: ASSVETGGRYEQY

D: TRBD1
V: TRBV5-6
J: TRBJ2-7
CDR3: ASEPPGTGVHEQY

D: .
V: TRBV19
J: TRBJ1-2
CDR3: ASSRGQTNNYGYT

D: .
V: TRBV5-1
J: TRBJ1-3
CDR3: ASSPHGGSGNTIY

D: .
V: TRBV11-1
J: TRBJ2-7
CDR3: ASSSKSGIITYEQY

D: TRBD1
V: TRBV30
J: TRBJ1-1
CDR3: AWTGGMGTEAF

D: .
V: TRBV5-4
J: TRBJ2-7
CDR3: ASSLQGRRSYEQY

D: TRBD2
V: TRBV9
J: TRBJ2-1
CDR3: ANSRSAGTSGAEQF

D: TRBD1
V: TRBV4-1
J: TRBJ2-3
CDR3: ASSQDSRGSSTDTQY

D: TRBD1
V: TRBV19
J: TRBJ1-6
CDR3: ASNSLQGRNSPLH

D: TRBD2
V: TRBV7-2
J: TRBJ2-7
CDR3: ASSSRVAGAYEQY

D: .
V: TRBV5-4
J: TRBJ1-5
CDR3: ASSLQGNNQPQH

D: .
V: TRBV6-6
J: TRBJ2-2
CDR3: ASRDSANTGELF

D: .
V: TRBV6-1
J: TRBJ2-5
CDR3: ASRQTAKETQY

D: TRBD2
V: TRBV28
J: TRBJ2-5
CDR3: ASSSVGGVRKETQY